This TCR beta chain emerged from a study of CD8 T cells in Susac syndrome (dated by TCRdb to between 2018 and 2020). Turning to the overall study: Of the Susac syndrome patients who were sequenced, about 6 had clinically active disease and 8 or 9 were in clinical remission. At blood withdrawal, Susac syndrome patients were either therapy-naive, taking corticosteroids (in some cases with IVIg as well), or taking IVIg alone. Whether CD8+ T cell activation and differentiation in Susac syndrome was antigen driven was tested using repertoire sequencing. The study at large found these results: No clonal expansion was detected in the CD4+ T cell repertoire of Susac syndrome patients. The study acknowledged that relatively few individuals were included in the TCR sequencing and HLA analysis.

Peripheral blood CD8+ and CD4+ T cells from healthy donors, Susac syndrome patients and multiple sclerosis patients were profiled using high-throughput TCR beta sequencing. The Susac syndrome patients fulfilled recently defined diagnostic criteria for either definite or probable disease. Bulk CD8+ and CD4+ T cells were purified magnetically by negative isolation, whereas CD8+ TEMRA cells were enriched by FACS. Blood was drawn into EDTA tubes, processed within 24 hours, and PBMCs were isolated by density gradient centrifugation. PBMCs intended for TCR sequencing were frozen in liquid nitrogen and were later thawed in a 37 degrees C water bath. A purity of at least 90% was achieved for sorted or isolated CD4+, CD8+ and CD8+ TEMRA cells. RNA was extracted using the RNeasy kit, and about 0.5 to 1 ug of the RNA was reverse transcribed with random hexamers. The immunoSEQ multiplex PCR assay, which covers 54 Vbeta and 13 Jbeta segments, was used to amplify TCR beta CDR3 regions. PCR amplification bias was corrected by using a synthetic template baseline for primer optimization and computational correction. Per the authors' processing: Reads were annotated to V, D and J genes per IMGT and analyzed with immunoSEQ Analyzer, keeping only productive sequences. To calculate clonality, Shannon entropy was normalized by log2 of the number of productive unique sequences and then subtracted from one. For each patient and control, public and private clones were evaluated within the 100 most prevalent clones. Clones were defined as Susac-specific when absent from the healthy and MS cohorts, from roughly 1,100 published viral clones and from other ImmuneACCESS disease sequences. Clones were called with MiXCR by TCRdb after fastp trimmed the public reads at Q25, and only in-frame beta chains were retained. Rows are combined by CDR3 protein, so each entry shows the most common genes and DNA. The V and J calls and clone size come from TCRdb's table, not from the authors' own analysis. Recorded for this sample are 240,000 or so distinct CDR3 sequences; 90% to 97% of them occurred a single time. About 0.095% of the sample is held by the ten biggest clonotypes.

Trimming costs V 6 bases and J 7 bases, and their ends lie 18 bases apart. Measured from the cysteine to the phenylalanine, the CDR3 is 13 residues long. The sequence is cut down to CDR3 DNA, 39 bases in frame from base 1. In the germline V gene (reference sequence), CDR1 corresponds to DFQATT and CDR2 to SNEGSKA. In the case of this clonotype: Its antigen is still unknown. No base quality information exists; no much larger clone differs at one position.

Sequenced material: CD4+ T cells from PBMCs. The TCR originated in a human donor with Susac syndrome. The chain is assembled from TRBV20-1 and TRBJ2-5; the D gene remains uncertain. The DNA reads as follows: TGCAGTGCAAATACAGTGGCCCGTGGGACCCAGTACTTC. It translates as CSANTVARGTQYF.